A selection of T cell receptor beta chains follows, all from one sample in a study of vaccination and CD4 T cells after COVID-19. Antigens for these TCRs are unknown. TCRdb fed the PCR reads into MiXCR, producing one record per CDR3 protein. This sample has over 2,500 distinct CDR3 sequences; over 25% occur once, and the top ten carry 60%. The sequencing here drew on CD4+ T cells from blood, cultured in vitro, taken after SARS-CoV-2 vaccination. The receptors were gathered from a human donor who had recovered from COVID-19. Both conserved end residues are trimmed from each CDR3. Size is omitted from some rows. Given values are once, few, many or a class for expanded clones.

size	V	CDR3
medium-sized	TRBV7-2	ASSLAYGSYNEQF
few	TRBV28	ASSSTGTGTPYEQY
-	TRBV27	ASSLGNPASQPQH
-	TRBV10-1	ASSDRACDEQF
-	TRBV20-1	SAPRPDAGGQF
-	TRBV20-1	SAVGGGYGYT
medium-sized	TRBV20-1	SVDRGSNQPQH
medium-sized	TRBV10-3	AISKGSNSYEQY
many	TRBV20-1	SARDRAGYT
-	TRBV20-1	SATEPSYNEQF
many	TRBV7-3	ASSSHLGIEQF
few	TRBV4-1	ASSQDPSGLEQY
few	TRBV12-3/TRBV12-4	ASSNARGRARTEAF
medium-sized	TRBV6-1	ASSRDFYGYT
-	TRBV7-2	ASSAFTDTQY
medium-sized	TRBV6-1	ASRAGTVVYEQY
few	TRBV20-1	SARELSGNTIY
few	TRBV7-9	ASSPDGYYGYT
medium-sized	TRBV28	ASSPSTASIGVYEQY
medium-sized	TRBV7-9	ASSPLPRWGYGYT
many	TRBV6-2/TRBV6-3	ASSEHGPQETQY
-	TRBV7-9	ASSPPRDRKNNEQF
-	TRBV12-3/TRBV12-4	ASSFLHSDTQY